This entry concerns a single T cell receptor (beta chain). These data come from a study of control samples from healthy donors and cancer patients. This CDR3 has 17 residues. V lost 4 bases to trimming and J lost 8 bases; unmatched junction nucleotides: 13. Germline V gene lookup returns CDR1 SGHAT and CDR2 FQNNGV. TCRdb's copy holds only in-frame clones and misses some; the assay was immunoSEQ multiplex PCR. The table has about 80,000 clones, roughly nine tenths seen once. The chain employs TRBV11-2 and TRBJ2-1; TRBD2 matches 11 bases. This clonotype was sampled from a man aged 45-60 years in good health. Sequencing used blood. The CDR3: CASSSGLAVNLGDEQFF. CDR3 nucleotides: TGTGCCAGCAGCTCGGGACTAGCGGTGAACCTTGGGGATGAGCAGTTCTTC.